The clone carrying this T cell receptor (beta chain) was found many times. Antigen specificity is unknown. The data belong to a study of breast tumors, draining lymph nodes, adjacent tissues. The study's findings and limits: The data were judged consistent with most tumor T cells coming from lymph node and expanding in tumor. The lymph node origin of tumor T cells was framed as consistent with a hypothesis, not demonstrated. Tumor repertoires ranked between lymph nodes and nontumor tissue in diversity, with V and J gene preferences.

From germline, CDR1 is DFQATT and CDR2 SNEGSKA (reference sequence). CDR3 length equals 16 residues. Trimming removed 0 bases at V and 5 bases at J, with 19 bases between. TCRdb redid the calling of the multiplex PCR reads with MiXCR, one entry per CDR3 protein. The sample lists around 230,000 distinct CDR3 sequences, less than 40% occurring once. Breast cancer patients provided tissue from their axillary draining lymph nodes. The TCR originated in a female donor with breast cancer. Some clones in this sample may be carry-over from other donors' samples. Sequencing used axillary lymph node tissue. The J gene is TRBJ2-5, the V gene TRBV20-1; the D gene could be TRBD1 or TRBD2 (6 bases each). CDR3 in amino acids: CSAREPSTGAGETQYF. CDR3 in DNA: TGCAGTGCTAGAGAACCTTCCACGGGGGCGGGGGAGACCCAGTACTTC.